This T cell receptor beta chain comes out of a study of blood T cell repertoires in COVID-19. The V gene lost 6 bases and the J gene lost 3 bases, with 20 bases spanning the gap. The CDR3 is made up of 16 amino acids. The germline CDR1 and CDR2 sequences are SGHVS and FNYEAQ. Under the authors' procedure: Reference gene primer amplification in the assay estimated nucleated cell counts. TCRdb's table, derived via immunoSEQ multiplex PCR, lists solely in-frame clones and lacks some. Clone size and V and J calls were adopted from that table, with D and trimming inferred from the DNA. The sample consists of approximately 260,000 clones, about 89% of them appearing once. Cohorts were based on clinical histories the participants reported.

The chain recombines TRBV7-6 with TRBJ1-1; tentatively, D is TRBD1 (6 bases). This TCR derives from a woman aged 18-29 years who had recovered from COVID-19. Sequenced material: PBMCs or T cells enriched from blood (not recorded which). CDR3 coding DNA: TGTGCCAGCAGTTCGGGACGGCGGGGGCGCGACACTGAAGCTTTCTTT. As protein: CASSSGRRGRDTEAFF.